This entry describes one TCR beta chain. Its antigen is not identified. CDR1 is LGHNA, CDR2 YNFKEQ, per germline. V was trimmed by 4 bases and J by 8 bases, leaving 11 bases between them. The CDR3 contains 12 residues. The repertoire was sequenced with immunoSEQ multiplex PCR; TCRdb's copy has only in-frame clones and lacks some. Among 350,000 to 450,000 clones, around 86% were seen once, and the ten largest hold about 3%. The sample belongs to a study of Ad26.COV2.S vaccination and SARS-CoV-2 variants. Findings of the study overall: Placebo recipients trailed vaccine recipients in spike-specific TCR breadth.

Treatment reported: some 20 received Ad26.COV2.S at low or high dose, single or two shots; a few received placebo; per-sample allocation not given. Day 63 after the first injection of vaccine or placebo was the sampling time. This adult donor, from Boston, was 18-55 years old. V usage is TRBV4-2 and J usage is TRBJ1-2; a weak D match, TRBD1 (5 bases). The sample was peripheral blood, taken in a trial of Ad26.COV2.S vaccine versus placebo. This clonotype was sampled from a person aged 18-60 years who received the Ad26.COV2.S COVID-19 vaccine or a placebo. In DNA form, the CDR3 reads TGTGCCAGCAGCCCCGGGGGGGACGGCTACACCTTC. The encoded protein is CASSPGGDGYTF.